These T cell receptor beta chains were read from a single sample in a study of cytomegalovirus exposure and HLA in healthy donors. The table came from immunoSEQ multiplex PCR; TCRdb's copy has only in-frame clones and leaves some out. The data hold about 77,000 clones, with 75% to 85% observed a single time. The sample consisted of PBMCs. The source is a man in his forties in good health and CMV-seronegative. The CDR3 runs from the conserved cysteine through the conserved F or W. A D gene is named only where the DNA matches it firmly. For some rows the clone size is stated as once, few or many, or as a class when expanded; others skip it.

V	J	D	size	DNA	CDR3
TRBV2	TRBJ2-5	TRBD1	NA	TGTGCCAGCAGTTCACAGGGGATCAGAGAGACCCAGTACTTC	CASSSQGIRETQYF
TRBV14	TRBJ2-2	TRBD1	NA	TGTGCCAGCAGCCAGAGACAGGGGGCCGTCGGCACCGGGGAGCTGTTTTTT	CASSQRQGAVGTGELFF
TRBV6-5	TRBJ1-5	NA	NA	TGTGCCAGCAGTAGACAGTTAAATCAGCCCCAGCATTTT	CASSRQLNQPQHF
TRBV7-2	TRBJ2-4	TRBD1	few	TGTGCCAGCAGGACAGGGGCGGGAAACATTCAGTACTTC	CASRTGAGNIQYF
TRBV7-2	TRBJ2-3	TRBD2	once	TGTGCCAGCAGCGGCCGGACTAGCGGGGGACCAGATACGCAGTATTTT	CASSGRTSGGPDTQYF
TRBV6-5	TRBJ1-3	NA	NA	TGTGCCAGCACCGCAGATTATTACTCTGGAAACACCATATATTTT	CASTADYYSGNTIYF
TRBV4-3	TRBJ1-2	NA	NA	TGCGCCAGCAGCCAGGACACCATCGGGGGTGGCTATGGCTACACCTTC	CASSQDTIGGGYGYTF
TRBV5-4	TRBJ1-1	NA	NA	TGTGCCAGCAGCTTGGCAGGGGAGCGCCCTGAAGCTTTCTTT	CASSLAGERPEAFF
TRBV7-7	TRBJ2-2	NA	NA	TGTGCTAGCAGCTACCTACCAGGTAGCACCGGGGAGCTGTTTTTT	CASSYLPGSTGELFF
TRBV5-5	TRBJ2-3	TRBD1	NA	TGTGCCAGCAGTTCCGACAGGGAAGCAGATACGCAGTATTTT	CASSSDREADTQYF
TRBV7-9	TRBJ1-1	NA	few	TGTGCCAGCAGCCAGCGTACCGGGGGTTGGGCTGAAGCTTTCTTT	CASSQRTGGWAEAFF
TRBV5-4	TRBJ1-2	TRBD1	NA	TGTGCCAGCAGCTTGTTGGGACAGGGGTACTATGGCTACACCTTC	CASSLLGQGYYGYTF
TRBV5-1	TRBJ1-3	NA	NA	TGCGCCAGCAGCTTTACTGGGGGCGCTGGAAACACCATATATTTT	CASSFTGGAGNTIYF
TRBV7-9	TRBJ1-5	NA	NA	TGTGCCAGCAGCTTACCAGGGGACAATCAGCCCCAGCATTTT	CASSLPGDNQPQHF